The 13 T cell receptor beta chains presented below share a single source sample, sequenced in a study of T cells in Graves' hyperthyroidism and ophthalmopathy. Amplification targeted TCR beta CDR3 regions from RNA transcripts. With the HTBI primer set, the TCR CDR3 went through a first round of RT-PCR. TCRdb called the multiplex PCR reads again in MiXCR, with one record for every CDR3 protein. The top ten hold roughly 8.5% of the sample, which has roughly 290,000 distinct CDR3 sequences, about 14% seen once. The sequencing sample was made of blood. The receptors were gathered from a woman aged 25 to 45 with Graves' hyperthyroidism that later progressed to Graves' ophthalmopathy.

Only a few counts were recorded for this clonotype. This chain joins TRBV20-1 and TRBJ2-1; weak D call: TRBD2 (5 bases). This CDR3 is built from 18 residues. CDR1 is DFQATT, CDR2 SNEGSKA, per germline (reference sequence). Trimming pared 0 bases from V and 2 bases from J, leaving 20 bases between. The CDR3 reads CSARDPTTSAVPYNEQFF. CDR3 nucleotides: TGCAGTGCTAGAGATCCGACTACCTCGGCCGTCCCCTACAATGAGCAGTTCTTC.

The sample holds many counts of this clonotype. The genes are TRBV20-1 and TRBJ2-7, with no clear D. V gave up 2 bases and J gave up 5 bases, with 13 bases separating them. This CDR3 is built from 13 residues. The germline gives CDR1 DFQATT, CDR2 SNEGSKA (reference sequence). The CDR3 bases are TGCAGTGCTAGATTCCGGGCCACAAACGAGCAGTACTTC. Amino acids: CSARFRATNEQYF.

The chain combines TRBV19 with TRBJ2-7; D not resolved. Germline-derived CDR1 and CDR2 are LNHDA and SQIVND (reference sequence). This CDR3 spans 12 amino acids. The ends were cut back, 3 bases at V and 6 bases at J, with 9 bases in the middle. The CDR3 sequence is CASSMSYLEQYF. The CDR3, as DNA: TGTGCCAGTAGTATGTCCTATCTCGAGCAGTACTTC.

This clonotype was seen repeatedly, ten times or more. The gene calls are TRBV6-2 or TRBV6-3 and TRBJ1-1, with D hard to call. Per germline, CDR1 MNHEY and CDR2 SVGEGT. The length of the CDR3 is 13 residues. V was shortened by 2 bases and J by 1 base, with 5 bases between the two germline ends. This CDR3 reads CASSYGKNTEAFF. CDR3 DNA: TGTGCCAGCAGTTACGGCAAGAACACTGAAGCTTTCTTT.

This clonotype was found a few times. Possible read error: a much larger clone is one base away. The V gene is TRBV7-3, the J gene TRBJ1-6; TRBD1 matches 7 bases. Germline values: CDR1 SGHTA, CDR2 FQGTGA. V was clipped by 5 bases and J by 10 bases; unmatched bases: 11. The CDR3 runs 15 residues. CDR3 nucleotides: TGTGCCAGCAGCCCCTTTGACAGGGTTACCTCACCCCTCCACTTT. Its translation is CASSPFDRVTSPLHF.

This clonotype occurred many times. The V and J genes are TRBV7-2 and TRBJ1-2; a weak D match, TRBD1 (6 bases). The CDR3 spans 15 residues. V was trimmed by 5 bases and J by 5 bases, leaving 18 bases between them. CDR1 and CDR2 from the germline V gene are SGHTA and FQGNSA. The CDR3 loop reads CASSPSGARGYGYTF. CDR3 sequence (DNA): TGTGCCAGCAGCCCATCAGGGGCTAGAGGATATGGCTACACCTTC.

This clonotype came up many times. This chain links TRBV6-2 or TRBV6-3 with TRBJ1-2; maybe TRBD1 (5 bases). CDR1 and CDR2 (germline): MNHEY, SVGEGT. Trimming removed 6 bases from V and 8 bases from J, with 22 bases in between. The CDR3 length is 15 residues. As DNA, the CDR3 is TGTGCCAGCAGCACTCTAATGACAGCCACGGACGGCTACACCTTC. Protein product: CASSTLMTATDGYTF.

Points on this clonotype: A clone one base away is much larger, so this may be a read error. This chain connects TRBV6-4 to TRBJ2-4, with TRBD1 matching 7 bases. Germline V gene data show CDR1 as MRHNA and CDR2 as SNTAGT. The CDR3 is 14 amino acids. With 0 bases clipped from V and 8 bases from J, the junction kept 4 bases outside the gene matches. CDR3 residues: CASSDSEGADIQYF. DNA for the CDR3: TGTGCCAGCAGTGACTCCGAGGGGGCGGACATTCAGTACTTC.

As regards this clonotype: Just one base apart from a much larger clone, this may be a read error. The chain is built from TRBV5-1 and TRBJ2-7; D assignment may be TRBD1 or TRBD2 (5 bases each). The V and J ends lost 0 bases and 3 bases respectively, with 16 bases between them. The germline V gene has CDR1 SGHRS and CDR2 YFSETQ. This CDR3 contains 16 residues. The CDR3 sequence: CASSLVPRGRDYEQYF. The CDR3, as DNA: TGCGCCAGCAGCTTGGTGCCCCGGGGCAGGGACTACGAGCAGTACTTC.

The CDR3 sequence: CASSGLTGFHTEAFF. The CDR3 region has the DNA TGTGCCAGTAGCGGACTGACAGGGTTTCACACTGAAGCTTTCTTT. This sequence joins TRBV19 and TRBJ1-1; 7 bases agree with TRBD1. J was trimmed by 3 bases and V by 6 bases; bases with no gene match: 10. The CDR3 loop spans 15 amino acids. Looked up from germline, CDR1 is LNHDA and CDR2 is SQIVND (reference sequence).

In its sample, this clonotype was seen many times. J is TRBJ2-7 and V is TRBV20-1, with a tentative D call TRBD1 (6 bases). The CDR3 runs to 16 residues. The ends were cut back, 0 bases at V and 7 bases at J, with 22 bases in the middle. CDR1 is DFQATT and CDR2 is SNEGSKA in the germline V gene (reference sequence). CDR3 residues: CSARDPGTNLLREQYF. Written as DNA, the CDR3 is TGCAGTGCTAGAGACCCCGGGACAAACCTTCTTCGAGAGCAGTACTTC.

This clonotype was observed a handful of times. This sequence joins TRBV4-1 and TRBJ1-4; D is undetermined. The V end was cut by 0 bases, the J end by 5 bases, with 13 bases between. Germline values: CDR1 MGHRA, CDR2 YSYEKL. The CDR3 has 16 amino acids. CDR3: CASSQDRRQPNEKLFF. CDR3 DNA: TGCGCCAGCAGCCAAGATAGGCGCCAGCCCAATGAAAAACTGTTTTTT.

In its sample, this clonotype was seen many times. The chain couples TRBV12-3 or TRBV12-4 to TRBJ1-2; TRBD1 matches 9 bases. The CDR3 loop spans 17 amino acids. J gave up 5 bases and V 5 bases, and 15 bases lay outside the gene matches. The DNA for the CDR3 is TGTGCCAGCAGTGGCTCGACAGGGGGTAGAGAGGGGTATGGCTACACCTTC. Protein sequence: CASSGSTGGREGYGYTF.